The rows below give T cell receptor beta chains drawn from one sample of a study of OX40 agonist ivuxolimab in advanced cancers. TCRdb's table, derived via immunoSEQ multiplex PCR, lists solely in-frame clones and lacks some. The sample has 65,000 to 95,000 clones; roughly 94% are singletons. The sequences come from CD4+ or CD8+ T cells sorted from blood, collected in a trial of the OX40 agonist ivuxolimab. These receptor sequences come from an adult with an advanced solid tumor such as melanoma, head and neck, liver or kidney cancer. Both conserved end residues are part of each CDR3. Each record gives: V gene, J gene, clone size, D gene, CDR3 DNA, CDR3 protein. The D gene is left open where the match is weak. Some rows mark clone size as missing; the rest say once, few, many or name a class of expanded clone.

TRBV5-1	TRBJ2-7	-	-	TGCGCCAGCAGCCCCCCCCGTTACGAGCAGTACTTC	CASSPPRYEQYF
TRBV11-2	TRBJ2-7	-	-	TGTGCCAGCAGGTCCGCGATGGCCGAGCAGTACTTC	CASRSAMAEQYF
TRBV6-1	TRBJ2-5	-	-	TGTGCCAGCAGTGAAATGAGGGGCGCCGCGGAGACCCAGTACTTC	CASSEMRGAAETQYF
TRBV4-2	TRBJ2-5	-	-	TGTGCCAGCAGCCAGTCGGCGGCGTACCAAGAGACCCAGTACTTC	CASSQSAAYQETQYF
TRBV19	TRBJ1-2	-	TRBD1	TGTGCCAGTAGTTTTTCCAGGACAGGCTATGGCTACACCTTC	CASSFSRTGYGYTF
TRBV9	TRBJ1-1	-	-	TGTGCCAGCAGCCCTTCGCAGAGGGGGAACACTGAAGCTTTCTTT	CASSPSQRGNTEAFF
TRBV2	TRBJ2-1	-	-	TGTGCCACCAGGGAGACGTTTGGGCATGAGCAGTTCTTC	CATRETFGHEQFF
TRBV19	TRBJ1-1	-	-	TGTGCCAGTAGCTCTCAAGGGGGTACGAACACTGAAGCTTTCTTT	CASSSQGGTNTEAFF
TRBV11-2	TRBJ2-2	-	-	TGTGCCAGCAGGGCAACAGGGAACGTGCTGTTTTTT	CASRATGNVLFF
TRBV27	TRBJ2-7	-	-	TGTGCCAGCAGACTTCAGGGGAGGCTTTACGAGCAGTACTTC	CASRLQGRLYEQYF
TRBV9	TRBJ1-3	-	-	TGTGCCAGCAGCGTAGGCGGGGTTGGAAACACCATATATTTT	CASSVGGVGNTIYF
TRBV5-6	TRBJ2-5	-	TRBD2	TGTGCCAGCAGCTTGGTGGGGACTAGCGGGACCCAGTACTTC	CASSLVGTSGTQYF
TRBV5-1	TRBJ2-7	few	-	TGCGCCAGCAGCTGGGGGGGACAGTTATACGAGCAGTACTTC	CASSWGGQLYEQYF
TRBV19	TRBJ1-6	-	-	TGTGCCAGTAGCCTGTCAGGGGACTTCTATAATTCACCCCTCCACTTT	CASSLSGDFYNSPLHF
TRBV5-6	TRBJ1-1	-	-	TGTGCCAGCAGCTGGGGAAACACTGAAGCTTTCTTT	CASSWGNTEAFF
TRBV27	TRBJ1-5	-	-	TGTGCCAGCGGGGGGAGTGGCAATCAGCCCCAGCATTTT	CASGGSGNQPQHF
TRBV6-5	TRBJ1-4	-	-	TGTGCCAGCAGTTTTCCAGGGAGGAATGAAAAACTGTTTTTT	CASSFPGRNEKLFF
TRBV4-2	TRBJ2-2	once	TRBD1	TGTGCCAGCAGGGAACGAGGGACAGAAGGTACCGGGGAGCTGTTTTTT	CASRERGTEGTGELFF
TRBV4-1	TRBJ1-1	-	-	TGCGCCAGCAGAAGGATGGGGGACACTGAAGCTTTCTTT	CASRRMGDTEAFF
TRBV28	TRBJ1-5	-	-	TGTGCCAGCAGCCCCCCTAGCAATCAGCCCCAGCATTTT	CASSPPSNQPQHF
TRBV7-9	TRBJ2-7	once	-	TGTGCCAGCAGCTTACCCGGGACCTACGAGCAGTACTTC	CASSLPGTYEQYF
TRBV5-1	TRBJ1-1	-	TRBD1	TGCGCCAGCACCGTAACAGGGGAGGGCACTGAAGCTTTCTTT	CASTVTGEGTEAFF
TRBV5-4	TRBJ2-3	-	-	TGTGCCAGCAGCTTGGGCGGGAGCACAGATACGCAGTATTTT	CASSLGGSTDTQYF
TRBV9	TRBJ2-1	-	TRBD2	TGTGCCAGCAGCGGACTCGGGGGGGCCTATCCGGAGTTCTTC	CASSGLGGAYPEFF
TRBV18	TRBJ2-1	-	-	TGTGCCAGCTCACCAATGACCTACAATGAGCAGTTCTTC	CASSPMTYNEQFF
TRBV6-5	TRBJ1-1	-	-	TGTGCCAGCAGTTATGGGGACACTGAAGCTTTCTTT	CASSYGDTEAFF